This note documents a single TCR beta chain sequence. These data are taken from a study of T cell repertoires in cytomegalovirus infection. TCRdb re-analysed the reads in MiXCR, keeping a single row per CDR3 protein. The sample comprises around 350,000 distinct CDR3 sequences, 15% to 20% of which are singletons, and roughly 9% rests with the top ten. This TCR was recovered from a human donor in good health (CMV status not recorded). Some clones in this sample may be carry-over from other donors' samples. The sample consisted of PBMCs.

The CDR3 nucleotides are TGTGCCAGCAGTTCGGGGGGGGTTCAAAGAACTGAAGCTTTCTTT. It encodes CASSSGGVQRTEAFF. The gene calls are TRBV5-4 and TRBJ1-1, with a weak D call TRBD1 (5 bases). This CDR3 is built from 15 residues. The V end was cut by 5 bases, the J end by 5 bases, with 19 bases between. Germline CDR1 and CDR2: SGHNT and YYREEE (reference sequence).